The 5 T cell receptor beta chains reported below all come from one sample, sequenced in a study of T cells in Graves' hyperthyroidism and ophthalmopathy. RNA transcripts provided the source from which TCR beta CDR3 regions were amplified. With the HTBI primer set, the TCR CDR3 went through a first round of RT-PCR. TCRdb reanalysed the multiplex PCR reads using MiXCR and keeps one entry per CDR3 protein. The sample lists roughly 170,000 distinct CDR3 sequences, about 9.4% occurring once. Sequencing input: blood. The receptors come from a woman younger than 30 with Graves' hyperthyroidism that later progressed to Graves' ophthalmopathy.

There are many counts of this clonotype. The chain has TRBV9 and TRBJ1-2; D call uncertain. CDR1 and CDR2 (germline): SGDLS, YYNGEE. CDR3 length: 14 residues. V was cut by 0 bases and J by 2 bases, with 8 bases left in between. The CDR3 is CASSVGNTNYGYTF. The DNA of the CDR3 is TGTGCCAGCAGCGTAGGAAACACCAACTATGGCTACACCTTC.

This clonotype was seen repeatedly, ten times or more. V gene TRBV30 combines with J gene TRBJ2-1, with TRBD1 matching over 7 bases. Germline trimming cut 5 bases from V and 1 base from J; bases unmatched to any gene: 11. The CDR3 has 16 residues. From germline, CDR1 is GTSNPN and CDR2 SVGIG (reference sequence). The CDR3 nucleotides are TGTGCCTGGGGAAGGAGACCGGGACAGTCCTACAATGAGCAGTTCTTC. Translation: CAWGRRPGQSYNEQFF.

This clonotype was picked up many times. This chain uses TRBV12-3 or TRBV12-4 with TRBJ2-1; D is ambiguous. V dropped 5 bases and J dropped 4 bases, with 6 bases sitting between them. This CDR3 is 12 amino acids long. CDR3 in DNA: TGTGCCAGCAGTGCACAATACAATGAGCAGTTCTTC. Translated, it gives CASSAQYNEQFF.

The V call is TRBV6-2 or TRBV6-3, the J call TRBJ2-2; no reliable D call. Germline CDR1 is MNHEY and CDR2 is SVGEGT. The CDR3 spans 13 residues. The V end was cut by 0 bases, the J end by 5 bases, with 4 bases between. CDR3 DNA sequence: TGTGCCAGCAGTTACTCGAGTACCGGGGAGCTGTTTTTT. Residues: CASSYSSTGELFF.

Ten or more counts support this clonotype. The V gene is TRBV14, the J gene TRBJ1-2; D is possibly TRBD1 (5 bases). The CDR3 loop spans 14 amino acids. Germline V gene data show CDR1 as SGHDN and CDR2 as FVKESK. V shed 0 bases and J shed 2 bases, with 7 bases lying between them. The CDR3 region is CASSQENRNYGYTF. CDR3 in DNA: TGTGCCAGCAGCCAAGAAAACAGGAACTATGGCTACACCTTC.